These 29 T cell receptor beta chains share one sample of origin, sequenced in a study of vaccination effects on CD4 cells after COVID-19. These receptors' antigens are unknown. Sequencing was performed with immunoSEQ multiplex PCR; in TCRdb, only in-frame clones are kept and a portion is missing. The table shows around 25,000 clones, with over 60% occurring only once. Antigen-specific CD4+ T cells were expanded (with viral peptide pools) by the ViraFEST assay ahead of sequencing. Subsequent to a culture period of about nine days, CD4+ T cells were isolated. Participants were given two doses of BNT162b2 or mRNA-1273 vaccine. The sequences come from CD4+ T cells from PBMCs cultured with SARS-CoV-2 spike peptides, collected after COVID-19 vaccination. Receptors originate from a human donor who received a COVID-19 vaccine. Some clones in this sample may be carry-over from other donors' samples.

The V and J genes are TRBV28 and TRBJ1-2, with 9 bases identical to TRBD1. J lost 7 bases, V lost 4 bases, and 7 bases had no gene match. Germline V lookup: CDR1 MDHEN, CDR2 SYDVKM. CDR3 length: 14 amino acids. The CDR3 region is CASSSYGQGFGYTF. Here the CDR3 DNA reads TGTGCCAGCAGTTCCTATGGACAGGGGTTTGGCTACACCTTC.

The chain joins TRBV5-8 to TRBJ2-5; TRBD2 matches 14 bases. CDR1 is SGHTS, CDR2 YDEGEE, per germline. Trimming removed 7 bases from V and 0 bases from J; junction bases left unmatched: 17. The CDR3 has 20 residues. CDR3 amino acids: CASPHPPGLAGENHQETQYF. In DNA, the CDR3 is TGTGCCAGCCCCCATCCTCCGGGACTAGCGGGGGAAAATCACCAAGAGACCCAGTACTTC.

This chain links TRBV27 with TRBJ1-6; perhaps TRBD1 as D (6 bases). V was cut by 5 bases and J by 2 bases, with 10 bases left in between. CDR1 MNHEY and CDR2 SMNVEV come from the germline V gene (reference sequence). This CDR3 contains 15 residues. CDR3 amino acids: CASSTGYPYNSPLHF. CDR3 in DNA: TGTGCCAGCAGTACAGGGTACCCCTATAATTCACCCCTCCACTTT.

The chain carries TRBV19 and TRBJ2-7; 8 bases agree with TRBD1. This CDR3 is built from 13 residues. The junction had 1 base not matched to a gene; V was cut back by 3 bases and J by 3 bases. Germline loops: CDR1 LNHDA, CDR2 SQIVND (reference sequence). This chain's CDR3 is CASSITGGYEQYV. The CDR3 DNA reads TGTGCCAGTAGTATTACAGGGGGCTACGAGCAGTACGTC.

CDR3 sequence (DNA): TGTGCCAGCAGGGCTGAGCCCTACACTGAAGCTTTCTTT. This gives the protein CASRAEPYTEAFF. The V gene is TRBV12-3 or TRBV12-4, the J gene TRBJ1-1; no clear D. Trimming removed 6 bases from V and 3 bases from J, with 11 bases in between. The CDR3 totals 13 residues.

The rearrangement links TRBV28 to TRBJ2-5, with 8 bases lining up with TRBD1. Germline V gene lookup returns CDR1 MDHEN and CDR2 SYDVKM. J gave up 5 bases and V 2 bases, and 4 bases lay outside the gene matches. The CDR3 has 14 residues. CDR3 sequence reads: CASSLPGGGETQYF. The CDR3 DNA reads TGTGCCAGCAGTTTACCAGGGGGCGGGGAGACCCAGTACTTC.

V and J are TRBV7-3 and TRBJ2-5; TRBD1 is a possible D gene (6 bases). The CDR3 loop spans 15 amino acids. Germline CDR1 reads SGHTA; CDR2 reads FQGTGA. The V end was cut by 3 bases, the J end by 4 bases, with 15 bases between. CDR3 sequence: CASSFQAGVGETQYF. DNA of the CDR3: TGTGCCAGCAGCTTCCAGGCAGGGGTCGGAGAGACCCAGTACTTC. Filled out from reference TRBV7-3 and TRBJ2-5, the complete variable domain reads GAGVSQTPSNKVTEKGKYVELRCDPISGHTALYWYRQSLGQGPEFLIYFQGTGAADDSGLPNDRFFAVRPEGSVSTLKIQRTERGDSAVYLCASSFQAGVGETQYFGPGTRLLVL.

The V and J genes are TRBV6-1 and TRBJ1-4; D possibly corresponds to TRBD1 (6 bases). CDR3 length: 16 residues. Germline CDR1 MNHNS, CDR2 SASEGT. V gave up 0 bases and J gave up 8 bases, with 16 bases separating them. CDR3 region: CASSEALQAGEEKLFF. The CDR3 bases are TGTGCCAGCAGTGAAGCGCTTCAGGCAGGGGAGGAAAAACTGTTTTTT.

In this sample, this clone turned up a few times. The chain has TRBV10-3 and TRBJ1-2; no firm D call. V lost 6 bases and J lost 1, with 12 bases in between. This CDR3 is built from 14 residues. Germline V lookup: CDR1 ENHRY, CDR2 SYGVKD. The CDR3, as DNA: TGTGCCATCAGGACAAACGCCGGTAACTATGGCTACACCTTC. Protein product: CAIRTNAGNYGYTF.

CDR3: CASSPRGGLVAGNTIYF. CDR3 DNA: TGTGCCAGCTCACCTCGAGGAGGGCTCGTTGCTGGAAACACCATATATTTT. This chain connects TRBV18 to TRBJ1-3; D is ambiguous. Germline lookup yields CDR1 KGHSH and CDR2 LQKENI. This CDR3 spans 17 amino acids. The ends were cut back, 3 bases at V and 2 bases at J, with 17 bases in the middle.

This chain links TRBV19 with TRBJ1-5, with D hard to call. The CDR3 sequence is 13 residues long. V lost 3 bases and J lost 6, with 9 bases in between. Germline CDR1 reads LNHDA; CDR2 reads SQIVND (reference sequence). The CDR3 loop is CASSIGMAQPQHF. The CDR3 DNA is TGTGCCAGTAGTATCGGGATGGCTCAGCCCCAGCATTTT.

This chain connects TRBV7-9 to TRBJ2-5; D gene ambiguous. CDR1 is SEHNR, CDR2 FQNEAQ, per germline (reference sequence). The CDR3 covers 16 residues. The ends were cut back, 5 bases at V and 0 bases at J, with 16 bases in the middle. The CDR3 nucleotides read TGTGCCAGCAGCACCGGATTCGAAACAGACCAAGAGACCCAGTACTTC. Translating gives CASSTGFETDQETQYF.

The chain joins TRBV27 to TRBJ1-2, with 7 bases that match TRBD1. CDR3 length: 14 residues. Losses at the gene ends were 4 bases for V and 3 bases for J; bases not matched to a gene: 5. CDR1 is MNHEY, CDR2 SMNVEV, per germline (reference sequence). DNA for the CDR3: TGTGCCAGCAGTTCCTCCGGGACAGACTATGGCTACACCTTC. The encoded protein is CASSSSGTDYGYTF.

The chain joins TRBV14 to TRBJ1-1; 7 bases match TRBD1. Germline-derived CDR1 and CDR2 are SGHDN and FVKESK. The CDR3 covers 14 residues. After removal of 5 bases from V and 6 bases from J, the junction contained 9 bases not matched to a gene. The CDR3 loop reads CASSTKTGIAEAFF. The CDR3 nucleotides read TGTGCCAGCAGCACCAAGACAGGGATCGCTGAAGCTTTCTTT.

In its sample, this clone was seen a few times. The chain joins TRBV30 to TRBJ1-3; tentative D call: TRBD1 (5 bases). CDR3 size: 14 residues. The germline V gene has CDR1 GTSNPN and CDR2 SVGIG (reference sequence). V was shortened by 2 bases and J by 3 bases, with 11 bases between the two germline ends. The CDR3 loop reads CAWSNGGGGNTIYF. CDR3 in DNA: TGTGCCTGGAGTAACGGGGGAGGTGGAAACACCATATATTTT.

V usage is TRBV6-5 and J usage is TRBJ2-1; tentatively, D is TRBD2 (7 bases). This CDR3 has 16 amino acids. V shed 3 bases and J shed 7 bases, with 19 bases lying between them. Germline CDR1 MNHEY, CDR2 SVGAGI. CDR3 in amino acids: CASSYIGRGAKNEQFF. The CDR3 region has the DNA TGTGCCAGCAGTTATATCGGCCGGGGGGCGAAGAATGAGCAGTTCTTC.

The chain couples TRBV30 to TRBJ1-3; D is unclear. The CDR3 totals 16 residues. Trimming pared 3 bases from V and 0 bases from J, leaving 15 bases between. Germline CDR1 is GTSNPN and CDR2 is SVGIG (reference sequence). As DNA, the CDR3 is TGTGCCTGGAGCCCCCCCGACGTTTCCTCTGGAAACACCATATATTTT. This gives the protein CAWSPPDVSSGNTIYF.

The chain combines TRBV30 with TRBJ2-7; D perhaps matches TRBD2 (6 bases). This CDR3 has 14 residues. Looked up from germline, CDR1 is GTSNPN and CDR2 is SVGIG (reference sequence). V lost 3 bases, J lost 0 bases, and 12 bases lay in between. CDR3 residues: CAWSRDSNSYEQYV. As DNA, the CDR3 is TGTGCCTGGAGCCGGGACTCAAACTCCTACGAGCAGTACGTC.

This clone showed up just once. This chain links TRBV6-6 with TRBJ2-7; TRBD2 agrees at 8 bases. CDR3 length: 13 amino acids. Germline V gives CDR1 MNHNY, CDR2 SVGAGI (reference sequence). The ends lost 0 bases at V and 7 bases at J; junction bases unmatched: 2. The CDR3 DNA reads as TGTGCCAGCAGTTACTCTCTAGCGGGTGAGCAGTACGTC. Its protein product is CASSYSLAGEQYV.

The V and J genes are TRBV6-5 and TRBJ1-4, with D tentatively TRBD1 (6 bases). Germline V gene lookup returns CDR1 MNHEY and CDR2 SVGAGI. Trimming took 6 bases from V and 8 from J, leaving 19 bases between them. CDR3 size: 15 residues. The CDR3 DNA sequence: TGTGCCAGCAGACGAACGGGGGGCGTAGGGGAAAAACTGTTTTTT. This sequence encodes CASRRTGGVGEKLFF.

The chain recombines TRBV4-1 with TRBJ1-3; 8 bases line up with TRBD1. Germline assignment: CDR1 MGHRA and CDR2 YSYEKL. The CDR3 runs to 15 residues. After removal of 2 bases from V and 0 bases from J, the junction contained 0 bases not matched to a gene. In DNA, the CDR3 is TGCGCCAGCAGCCAAACAGGGGGCTCTGGAAACACCATATATTTT. Its translation is CASSQTGGSGNTIYF.

The rearrangement links TRBV6-2 or TRBV6-3 to TRBJ1-1; D is unresolved. V lost 2 bases to trimming and J lost 1 base, with 8 bases between them. This CDR3 comprises 14 residues. The germline V gene encodes CDR1 MNHEY and CDR2 SVGEGT. This chain's CDR3 is CASSYVGSNTEAFF. For the CDR3, the DNA is TGTGCCAGCAGTTACGTCGGATCGAACACTGAAGCTTTCTTT.

CDR3 residues: CASSPSDQPGDENIQYF. The CDR3 DNA sequence: TGTGCCAGCAGTCCAAGCGACCAACCCGGTGACGAAAACATTCAGTACTTC. This chain connects TRBV7-9 to TRBJ2-4; D not certain. Per germline, CDR1 SEHNR and CDR2 FQNEAQ (reference sequence). Trimming stripped 6 bases from V and 5 bases from J, with 23 bases between. There are 17 residues in the CDR3.

V gene TRBV5-4 combines with J gene TRBJ1-1; D ambiguous. The germline V and J ends were trimmed by 2 bases and 10 bases, with 18 bases remaining between them. This CDR3 has 14 amino acids. Germline CDR1 SGHNT, CDR2 YYREEE (reference sequence). DNA of the CDR3: TGTGCCAGCAGCTTAAACGTAGGCAAAAAGGGAGCTTTCTTT. It is translated as CASSLNVGKKGAFF.

The rearrangement links TRBV5-1 to TRBJ2-1; 11 bases match TRBD2. Unmatched junction bases numbered 9, after V lost 4 bases and J lost 3 bases. Germline V lookup: CDR1 SGHRS, CDR2 YFSETQ. CDR3 length: 17 residues. The CDR3 protein is CASSATLSGGVYNEQFF. For the CDR3, the DNA is TGCGCCAGCAGCGCCACCCTTAGCGGGGGGGTCTACAATGAGCAGTTCTTC.

This clone was observed a few times. The chain employs TRBV20-1 and TRBJ2-3; D unresolved. Germline assignment: CDR1 DFQATT and CDR2 SNEGSKA (reference sequence). The V and J ends lost 6 bases and 5 bases respectively, with 6 bases between them. This CDR3 has 10 amino acids. CDR3 DNA: TGCAGTGCAAGAAAAGATACGCAGTATTTT. Its translation is CSARKDTQYF.

V is TRBV19 and J is TRBJ1-5, with D hard to call. The ends were cut back, 7 bases at V and 1 base at J, with 14 bases in the middle. The CDR3 runs 15 residues. The germline CDR1 and CDR2 sequences are LNHDA and SQIVND (reference sequence). CDR3 sequence reads: CASNPFRQSNQPQHF. CDR3 DNA sequence: TGTGCCAGTAACCCCTTTAGGCAGAGCAATCAGCCCCAGCATTTT. Full variable domain (missing parts from reference TRBV19 and TRBJ1-5): DGGITQSPKYLFRKEGQNVTLSCEQNLNHDAMYWYRQDPGQGLRLIYYSQIVNDFQKGDIAEGYSVSREKKESFPLTVTSAQKNPTAFYLCASNPFRQSNQPQHFGDGTRLSIL.

The rearrangement uses TRBV20-1 and TRBJ2-5, with a tentative D call TRBD2 (6 bases). The germline gives CDR1 DFQATT, CDR2 SNEGSKA (reference sequence). The length of the CDR3 is 13 residues. The ends were cut back, 3 bases at V and 2 bases at J, with 10 bases in the middle. CDR3 sequence reads: CSASVRGQETQYF. CDR3 coding DNA: TGCAGTGCTAGTGTCCGGGGGCAAGAGACCCAGTACTTC.

The genes are TRBV24-1 and TRBJ2-5; D gene uncertain. Trimming stripped 4 bases from V and 9 bases from J, with 17 bases between. This CDR3 spans 14 amino acids. Germline V gene lookup returns CDR1 KGHDR and CDR2 SFDVKD. This CDR3 reads CATSDPGWSTAQYF. The CDR3 nucleotides are TGTGCCACCAGTGACCCAGGATGGAGTACGGCCCAGTACTTC.